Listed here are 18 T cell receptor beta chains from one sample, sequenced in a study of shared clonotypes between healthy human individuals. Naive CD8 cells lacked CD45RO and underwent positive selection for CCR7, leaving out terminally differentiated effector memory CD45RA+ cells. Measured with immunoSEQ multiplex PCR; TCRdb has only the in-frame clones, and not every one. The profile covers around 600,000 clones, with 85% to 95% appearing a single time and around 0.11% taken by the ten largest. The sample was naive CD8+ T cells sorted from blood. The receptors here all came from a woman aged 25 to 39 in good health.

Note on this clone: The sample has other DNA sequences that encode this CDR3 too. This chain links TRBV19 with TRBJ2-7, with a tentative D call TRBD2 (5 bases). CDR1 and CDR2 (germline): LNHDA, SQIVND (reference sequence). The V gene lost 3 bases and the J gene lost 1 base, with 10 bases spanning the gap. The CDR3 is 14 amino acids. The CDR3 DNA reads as TGTGCCAGTAGTATTGGACGGGGATCCTACGAGCAGTACTTC. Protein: CASSIGRGSYEQYF.

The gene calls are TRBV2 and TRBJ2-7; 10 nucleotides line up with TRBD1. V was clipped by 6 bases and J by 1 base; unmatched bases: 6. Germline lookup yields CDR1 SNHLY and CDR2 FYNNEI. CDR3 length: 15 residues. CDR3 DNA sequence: TGTGCCAGCAGGCCGACAGGGGGCATATCCTACGAGCAGTACTTC. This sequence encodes CASRPTGGISYEQYF.

The CDR3, as DNA: TGCGCCAGCAGCCAAGCCGCCAGCGGGAGGGCCGAGCAGTACTTC. This translates into CASSQAASGRAEQYF. The gene calls are TRBV4-1 and TRBJ2-7, with 10 bases aligning to TRBD2. Trimming took 1 base from V and 6 from J; bases not matched to a gene: 6. The CDR3 is 15 residues long. Looked up from germline, CDR1 is MGHRA and CDR2 is YSYEKL.

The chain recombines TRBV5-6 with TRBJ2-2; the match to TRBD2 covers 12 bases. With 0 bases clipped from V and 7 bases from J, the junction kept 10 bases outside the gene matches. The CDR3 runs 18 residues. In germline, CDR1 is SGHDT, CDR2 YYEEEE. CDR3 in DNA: TGTGCCAGCAGCTTGGAGCGAACTAGCGGGAGGAGCGTCGGGGAGCTGTTTTTT. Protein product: CASSLERTSGRSVGELFF.

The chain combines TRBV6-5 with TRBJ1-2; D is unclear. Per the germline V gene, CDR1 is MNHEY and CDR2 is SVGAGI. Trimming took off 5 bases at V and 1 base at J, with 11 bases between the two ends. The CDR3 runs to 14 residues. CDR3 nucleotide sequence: TGTGCCAGCAGTCAGCAAGTCCTTAACTATGGCTACACCTTC. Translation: CASSQQVLNYGYTF.

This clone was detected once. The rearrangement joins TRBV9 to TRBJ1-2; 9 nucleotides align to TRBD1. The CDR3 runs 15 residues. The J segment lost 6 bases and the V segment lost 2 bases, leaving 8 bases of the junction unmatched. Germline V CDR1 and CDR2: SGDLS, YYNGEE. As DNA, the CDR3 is TGTGCCAGCAGCGTCGGGACAGGGCGGGCCAATGGCTACACCTTC. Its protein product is CASSVGTGRANGYTF.

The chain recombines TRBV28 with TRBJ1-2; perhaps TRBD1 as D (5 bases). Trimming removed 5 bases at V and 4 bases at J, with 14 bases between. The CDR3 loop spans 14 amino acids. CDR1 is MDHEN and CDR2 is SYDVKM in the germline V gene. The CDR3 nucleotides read TGTGCCAGCAGTCCGGGGGGGTCTTCCTATGGCTACACCTTC. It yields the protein CASSPGGSSYGYTF.

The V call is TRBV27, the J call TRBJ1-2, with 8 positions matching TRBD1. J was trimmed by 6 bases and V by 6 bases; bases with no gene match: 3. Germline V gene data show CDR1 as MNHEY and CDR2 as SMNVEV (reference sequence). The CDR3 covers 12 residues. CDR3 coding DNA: TGTGCCAGCAGATCAGGGGGCGATGGCTACACCTTC. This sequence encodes CASRSGGDGYTF.

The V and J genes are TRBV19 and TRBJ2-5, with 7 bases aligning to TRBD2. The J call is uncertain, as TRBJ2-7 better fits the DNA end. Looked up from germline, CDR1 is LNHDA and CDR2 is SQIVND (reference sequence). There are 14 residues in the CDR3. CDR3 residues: CASSIMAGAYEQYF. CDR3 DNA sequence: TGTGCCAGTAGTATAATGGCGGGAGCTTACGAGCAGTACTTC.

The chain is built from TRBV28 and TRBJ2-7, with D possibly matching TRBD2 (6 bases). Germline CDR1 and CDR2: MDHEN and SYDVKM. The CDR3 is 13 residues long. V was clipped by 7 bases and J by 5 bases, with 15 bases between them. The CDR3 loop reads CASTLGGPHEQYF. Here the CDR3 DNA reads TGTGCCAGCACCCTTGGAGGGCCCCACGAGCAGTACTTC.

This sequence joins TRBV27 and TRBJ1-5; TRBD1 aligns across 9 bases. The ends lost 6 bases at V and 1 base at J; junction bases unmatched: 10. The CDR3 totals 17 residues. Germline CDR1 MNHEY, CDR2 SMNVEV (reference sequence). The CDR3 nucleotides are TGTGCCAGCAGGGACGGGACAGGGAAGGGGAGCAATCAGCCCCAGCATTTT. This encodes CASRDGTGKGSNQPQHF.

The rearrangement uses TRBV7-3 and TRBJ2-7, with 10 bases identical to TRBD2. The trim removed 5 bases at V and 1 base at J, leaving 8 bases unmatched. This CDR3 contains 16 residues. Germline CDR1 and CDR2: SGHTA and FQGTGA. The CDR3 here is CASSPLGTSASYEQYF. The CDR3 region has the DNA TGTGCCAGCAGCCCCCTCGGGACTAGCGCATCCTACGAGCAGTACTTC.

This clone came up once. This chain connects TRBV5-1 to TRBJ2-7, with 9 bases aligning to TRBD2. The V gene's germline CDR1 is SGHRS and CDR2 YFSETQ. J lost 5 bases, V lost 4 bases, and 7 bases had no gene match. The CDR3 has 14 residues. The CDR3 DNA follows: TGCGCCAGCAGCCATACAGGCGGGGGGGACGAGCAGTACTTC. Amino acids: CASSHTGGGDEQYF.

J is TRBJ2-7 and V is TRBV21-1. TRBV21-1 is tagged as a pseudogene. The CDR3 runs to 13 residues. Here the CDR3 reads CASRQGLTREQYF. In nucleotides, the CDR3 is TGTGCCAGTCGACAGGGACTAACCCGGGAGCAGTACTTC.

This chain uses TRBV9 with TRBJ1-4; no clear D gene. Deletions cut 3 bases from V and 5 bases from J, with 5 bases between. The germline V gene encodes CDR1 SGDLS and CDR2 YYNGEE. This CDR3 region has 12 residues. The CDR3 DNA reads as TGTGCCAGCAGCGCCACGAATGAAAAACTGTTTTTT. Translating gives CASSATNEKLFF.

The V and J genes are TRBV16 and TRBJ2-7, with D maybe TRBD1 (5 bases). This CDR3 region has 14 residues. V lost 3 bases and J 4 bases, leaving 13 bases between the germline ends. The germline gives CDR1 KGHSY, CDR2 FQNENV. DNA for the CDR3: TGTGCCAGCAGCCAGGGGCAGTCTTCGTACGAGCAGTACTTC. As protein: CASSQGQSSYEQYF. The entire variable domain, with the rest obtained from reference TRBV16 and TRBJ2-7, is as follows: GEEVAQTPKHLVRGEGQKAKLYCAPIKGHSYVFWYQQVLKNEFKFLISFQNENVFDETGMPKERFSAKCLPNSPCSLEIQATKLEDSAVYFCASSQGQSSYEQYFGPGTRLTVT.

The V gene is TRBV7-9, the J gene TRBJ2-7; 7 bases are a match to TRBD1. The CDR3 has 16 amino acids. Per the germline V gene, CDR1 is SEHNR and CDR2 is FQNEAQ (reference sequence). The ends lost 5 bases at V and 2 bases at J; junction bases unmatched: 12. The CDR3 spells CASSPRQGLLTYEQYF. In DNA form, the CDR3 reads TGTGCCAGCAGCCCCCGACAGGGCCTCCTGACCTACGAGCAGTACTTC.

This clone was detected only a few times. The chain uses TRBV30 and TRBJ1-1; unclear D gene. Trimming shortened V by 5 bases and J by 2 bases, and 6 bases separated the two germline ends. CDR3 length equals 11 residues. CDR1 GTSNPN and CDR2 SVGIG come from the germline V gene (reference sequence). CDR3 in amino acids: CAWGSNTEAFF. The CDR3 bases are TGTGCCTGGGGATCTAACACTGAAGCTTTCTTT.